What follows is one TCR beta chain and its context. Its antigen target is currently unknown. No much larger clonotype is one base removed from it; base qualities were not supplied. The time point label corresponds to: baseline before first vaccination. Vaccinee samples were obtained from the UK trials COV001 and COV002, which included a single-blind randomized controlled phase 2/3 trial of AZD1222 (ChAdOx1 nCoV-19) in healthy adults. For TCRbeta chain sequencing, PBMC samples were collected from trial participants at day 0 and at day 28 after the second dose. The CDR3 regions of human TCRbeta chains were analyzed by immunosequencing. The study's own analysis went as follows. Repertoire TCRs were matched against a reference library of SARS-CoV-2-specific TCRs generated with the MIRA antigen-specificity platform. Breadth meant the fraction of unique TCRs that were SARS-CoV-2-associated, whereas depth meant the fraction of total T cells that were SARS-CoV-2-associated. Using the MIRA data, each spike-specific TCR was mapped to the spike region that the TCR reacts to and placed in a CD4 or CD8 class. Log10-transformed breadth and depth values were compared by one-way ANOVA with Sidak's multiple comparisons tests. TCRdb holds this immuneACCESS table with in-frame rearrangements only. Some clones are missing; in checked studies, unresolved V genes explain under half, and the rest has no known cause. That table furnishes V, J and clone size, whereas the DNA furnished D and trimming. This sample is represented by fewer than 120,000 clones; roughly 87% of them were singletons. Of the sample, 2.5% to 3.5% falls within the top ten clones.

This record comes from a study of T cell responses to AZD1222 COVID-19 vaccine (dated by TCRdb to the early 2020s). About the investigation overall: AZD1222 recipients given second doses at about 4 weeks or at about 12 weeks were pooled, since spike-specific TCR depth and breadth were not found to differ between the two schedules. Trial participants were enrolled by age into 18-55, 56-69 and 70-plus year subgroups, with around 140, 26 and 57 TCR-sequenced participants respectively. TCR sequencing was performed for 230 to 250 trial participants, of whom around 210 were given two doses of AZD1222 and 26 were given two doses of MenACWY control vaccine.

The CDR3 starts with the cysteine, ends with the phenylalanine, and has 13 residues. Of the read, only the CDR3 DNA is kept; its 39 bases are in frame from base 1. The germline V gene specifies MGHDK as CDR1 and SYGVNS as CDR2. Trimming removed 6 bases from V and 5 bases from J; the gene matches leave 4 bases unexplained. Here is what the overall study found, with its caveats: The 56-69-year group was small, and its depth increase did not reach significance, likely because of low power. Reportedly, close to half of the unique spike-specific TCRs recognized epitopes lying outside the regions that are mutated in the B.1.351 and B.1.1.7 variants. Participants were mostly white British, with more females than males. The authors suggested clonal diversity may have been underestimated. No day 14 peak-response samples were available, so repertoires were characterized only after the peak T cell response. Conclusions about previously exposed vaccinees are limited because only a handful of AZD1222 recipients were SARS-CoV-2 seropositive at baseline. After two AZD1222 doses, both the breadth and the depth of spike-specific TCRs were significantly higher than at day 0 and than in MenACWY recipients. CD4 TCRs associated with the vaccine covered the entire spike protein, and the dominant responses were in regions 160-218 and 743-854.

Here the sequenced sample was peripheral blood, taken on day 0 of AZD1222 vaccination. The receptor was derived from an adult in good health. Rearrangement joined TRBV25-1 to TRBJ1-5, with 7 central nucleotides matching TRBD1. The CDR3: CASRQGQDQPQHF. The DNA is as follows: TGTGCCAGCAGACAGGGGCAAGATCAGCCCCAGCATTTT.